What follows is one T cell receptor (beta chain) and its context. It has no known antigen specificity. Within one base of it there is no much larger clone, and no base qualities were kept. Compared with germline, V lacks 5 bases and J lacks 4 bases; bases without a gene match: 5. CDR1 and CDR2, looked up from the germline V gene (reference sequence), are MNHEY and SMNVEV. The CDR3 has 15 amino acids, counting the end cysteine and phenylalanine. The retained sequence is limited to the CDR3, 45 bases, with the frame set at the first base. TCR CDR3 regions were amplified from genomic DNA by multiplex PCR using the deep immunoSEQ assay. Extracted genomic DNA from each cell subset was spread evenly across all wells of several immunoSEQ 96-well plates, with each plate serving as a replicate. For sorted subsets, about 200 ng genomic DNA, equal to 30,000 or so T cell genomes, was loaded into each replicate PCR. The purified libraries were quantified using a Qubit 3.0 fluorometer, sized with a Bioanalyzer 2100, and then quantified again using the KAPA Library Quantification kit. Every immunoSEQ 96-well plate was sequenced on a dedicated single-read 150-cycle Illumina NextSeq 550 flow cell. The paper's data handling went like this. Because the immunoSEQ output included only junctional sequences and no quality scores, the filtering could not be the same as the filtering used for full-length reads. Sequences were annotated with PyIR, a Python wrapper for IgBLAST v1.9, and V/J genes and CDR3 were assigned using IMGT germline references. Reads were removed for weak V/J assignments (E-value above 1e-6), missing CDR3, stop codons, out-of-frame junctions, or ambiguous translated residues. V3J clonotypes were defined by identical inferred V gene, J gene, and CDR3 amino acid sequence. Percentage overlap between repertoires was calculated by dividing the number of shared unique clonotypes by the size of the smaller repertoire. Richness of each repertoire was evaluated using RTK rarefaction, the Chao1 estimator, and Recon v2.1 estimates of unobserved clonotypes. Generation probabilities for all TCRbeta clonotypes obtained by the gDNA method from a handful of donors were computed using OLGA. What TCRdb holds here is the immuneACCESS table cut down to in-frame rearrangements. Part of the clones is not present; checked against another copy, under half of the missing clones reflect an unresolved V gene, and the others are unexplained. V, J and clone size were drawn from that table, and D and trimming were deduced from the DNA. The sample table contains about 2.3 million clones; only one count was recorded for just under 95% of them. The leading ten clones occupy approximately 0.41% of the sample.

These data come from a study of shared clonotypes between healthy human individuals (dated by TCRdb to 2018 to 2020). Study-level background: A couple of women and a few men aged 18 to 49 years were included in the cohort. For each donor, three plates each were used for CD4 naive and CD4 memory, two plates were used for CD8 naive, and one plate was used for CD8 memory. Libraries were prepared and TCR repertoires were sequenced by different laboratories using diverse techniques, in order to increase sequencing depth and limit assay-specific biases. Between about 0.8 and 8.9 billion PBMCs per donor were obtained by leukapheresis. To estimate repertoire size and how much clonotype sharing occurs between individuals, the study deeply sequenced the blood TCR repertoires of five healthy adults. Study-wide conclusions, independent of this receptor: Naive subsets generally had larger estimated clonotype richness than memory subsets did. Rarefaction of sorted-subset datasets indicated incomplete sequencing despite the large sequencing depth. Pairwise subsampling indicated that sequencing depth was expected to affect the degree of clonotype sharing among donors. Sampling was restricted to blood, and TCR repertoires in tissue are likely to differ from TCR repertoires in blood. Because the study included only a small number of donors, the genetic and exposure-history diversity represented was limited. Compared with non-shared clonotypes, the clonotypes found in all four sorted-subset donors had higher generation probabilities. When a few donors were compared, the shared fraction of clonotypes was about 5% for naive CD4, around 4% for naive CD8, 2% to 2.5% for memory CD4, and 0.35% to 0.4% for memory CD8.

The donors were healthy, HIV-negative adults with no recently reported acute infections or vaccinations. Only Caucasian adults living in Nashville, Tennessee, USA were represented among the donors. CD4+ T cells were enriched by magnetic negative selection, after which naive cells were positively selected on CD45RA and the negative fraction was taken as the memory subset. Blood was obtained by leukapheresis, after which PBMCs were separated by Ficoll-Histopaque density gradient centrifugation and cryopreserved in liquid nitrogen vapor phase. Analytical flow cytometry was used to check the purity and quantity of every magnetically sorted T cell population. From each sorted fraction, genomic DNA was isolated and quantified by UV absorbance on a Nanodrop 2000c.

The sequence joins TRBV27 to TRBJ2-5, with 12 bases matching TRBD2. The sample comprised naive CD4+ T cells from PBMCs. This specimen's cell subset or site label, per the study, means: CD45RA+ positively selected. This sequence originates from a man younger than 35 in good health. Some clones in this sample may be carry-over from other donors' samples. DNA sequence: TGTGCCAGCAGTCTAAGACTAGCGGGAGTAGAGACCCAGTACTTC. Its product reads: CASSLRLAGVETQYF.